This is a list of T cell receptor beta chains from one sample in a study of T cells in Graves' hyperthyroidism and ophthalmopathy. TCRdb called the multiplex PCR reads again in MiXCR, with one record for every CDR3 protein. Of roughly 530,000 distinct CDR3 sequences in the sample, 15% to 20% are singletons; the top ten hold roughly 18%. The sequenced sample consisted of blood. The source of these receptors is a woman aged 18-35 years with Graves' ophthalmopathy. The CDR3 runs from the conserved cysteine through the conserved F or W. Fields, in order: J gene, D gene, V gene, clone size, CDR3 DNA, CDR3 protein. The D gene is left open where the match is weak. Rows may omit the clone size; those that give it use once, few, many or a size class.

>TRBJ1-1|NA|TRBV29-1|NA
TGCAGCGTTGAGGGGAGTGGAGCTTTCTTT
CSVEGSGAFF
>TRBJ1-2|NA|TRBV4-1|NA
TGCGCCAGCAGCCAAGATCTTAAGGCCCGGGACATAAACTATGGCTACACCTTC
CASSQDLKARDINYGYTF
>TRBJ2-3|TRBD2|TRBV28|many
TGTGCCAGCAGTTTATCCGGGACTAGCGGGAGGCCAGGAGATACGCAGTATTTT
CASSLSGTSGRPGDTQYF
>TRBJ2-3|NA|TRBV6-1|many
TGTGCCAGCAGTCCCGGCGACTCTTGGGATACGCAGTATTTT
CASSPGDSWDTQYF
>TRBJ1-5|NA|TRBV12-3/TRBV12-4|many
TGTGCCAGCAGTTTAGGGGCACAGGGTTCTCAGCCCCAGCATTTT
CASSLGAQGSQPQHF
>TRBJ1-5|TRBD1|TRBV20-1|once
TGCAGTGCTAGGGGGGACAGGGTCAATCAGCCCCAGCATTTT
CSARGDRVNQPQHF
>TRBJ1-4|NA|TRBV7-9|NA
TGTGCCAGCAGCGAGGGTGAAGGCCCAGCTAATGAAAAACTGTTTTTT
CASSEGEGPANEKLFF
>TRBJ2-3|TRBD1|TRBV7-6|few
TGTGCCAGCAGCTTAGCTGGTTCCGGGACAGGGAGCGGTACGCAGTATTTT
CASSLAGSGTGSGTQYF
>TRBJ1-1|TRBD1|TRBV7-8|NA
TGTGCCAGCAGCATGACAGGGGGCAACACTGAAGCTTTCTTT
CASSMTGGNTEAFF
>TRBJ1-6|TRBD1|TRBV5-6|few
TGTGCCAGCAGCTCCGGACCGACAGGGACTTCACCCCTCCACTTT
CASSSGPTGTSPLHF
>TRBJ2-4|TRBD1|TRBV10-3|many
TGTGCCATCAGTGAGGGAGCAGGGGGCAAAAACATTCAGTACTTC
CAISEGAGGKNIQYF
>TRBJ1-2|NA|TRBV18|many
TGTGCCAGCTCACCTTCAGCTAGCTATGGCTACACCTTC
CASSPSASYGYTF
>TRBJ1-1|NA|TRBV27|many
TGTGCCAGCAGCTTGACAGTTATGAACACTGAAGCTTTCTTT
CASSLTVMNTEAFF
>TRBJ1-5|NA|TRBV19|NA
TGTGCCAGCCAAGACAGGTTATATAGCAATCAGCCCCAGCATTTT
CASQDRLYSNQPQHF
>TRBJ1-2|TRBD1|TRBV3-1|many
TGTGCCAGCAGCCAAGTGACAGGGGGATATAACTATGGCTACACCTTC
CASSQVTGGYNYGYTF
>TRBJ1-4|NA|TRBV29-1|NA
TGCAGCGCCAAAGACAGCGTGGGGAAACTGTTTTTT
CSAKDSVGKLFF
>TRBJ1-2|NA|TRBV6-6|few
TGTGCCAGCAGTTACCAGGGGCCTTATGGCTACACCTTC
CASSYQGPYGYTF
>TRBJ1-4|NA|TRBV27|NA
TGTGCCAGCAGTTTAATCGCTGTACCCGGGGCCCGAGAAAAACTGTTTTTT
CASSLIAVPGAREKLFF
>TRBJ1-1|NA|TRBV6-1|many
TGTGCCAGCAGTGACCCGGGGGCGATCACTGAAGCTTTCTTT
CASSDPGAITEAFF
>TRBJ2-1|NA|TRBV10-3|NA
TGTGCCATCAGTGAGTCGCATCTTCCCAATGAGCAGTTCTTC
CAISESHLPNEQFF
>TRBJ1-4|NA|TRBV6-1|few
TGTGCCAGCAGTGAACCGCGGACAGTCATATATGAAAAACTGTTTTTT
CASSEPRTVIYEKLFF
>TRBJ2-7|NA|TRBV28|many
TGTGCCAGCAGCACCTCGGGCTCCGAGCAGTACTTC
CASSTSGSEQYF
>TRBJ1-5|NA|TRBV9|few
TGTGCCAGCAGCGTAGTAAACCTTGGGGGAATCCTAGATCAGCCCCAGCATTTT
CASSVVNLGGILDQPQHF
>TRBJ2-1|NA|TRBV20-1|many
TGCAGTGCTCAGGGGCGATTCTCCTACAATGAGCAGTTCTTC
CSAQGRFSYNEQFF
>TRBJ1-1|NA|TRBV28|NA
TGTGCCAGCAGTTTTAGAGTTACAACAGAGAACACTGAAGCTTTCTTT
CASSFRVTTENTEAFF
>TRBJ1-2|NA|TRBV7-2|many
TGTGCCAGCAGCTTATCCGGGTTCGGCTATGGCTACACCTTC
CASSLSGFGYGYTF
>TRBJ2-5|NA|TRBV27|NA
TGTGCCAGCTCCCAGGGGAATGAAGAGACCCAGTACTTC
CASSQGNEETQYF
>TRBJ2-5|TRBD2|TRBV7-9|NA
TGTGCCAGCAGCTTAGTGCTAGGGGACTATAATCCCCAAGAGACCCAGTACTTC
CASSLVLGDYNPQETQYF
>TRBJ1-1|NA|TRBV20-1|NA
TGCAGTGCCATGGCGGGACAAACTACAAACACTGAAGCTTTCTTT
CSAMAGQTTNTEAFF
>TRBJ1-2|NA|TRBV6-1|many
TGTGCCAGCAGCCCGGAGGGGCTGGGGTATAGCTATGGCTACACCTTC
CASSPEGLGYSYGYTF
>TRBJ1-5|NA|TRBV4-1|NA
TGCGCCAGCAGCCAAGCTCACGGGACGAAGGGCGCGTTCAGTCAGCCCCAGCATTTT
CASSQAHGTKGAFSQPQHF
>TRBJ1-2|TRBD1|TRBV6-1|many
TGTGCCAGCAGTCTCCCGCTGACAGGGTCGAGGGGACACTATGGCTACACCTTC
CASSLPLTGSRGHYGYTF
>TRBJ2-3|NA|TRBV3-1|many
TGTGCCAGCAGCACCAGCCTTTACACAGATACGCAGTATTTT
CASSTSLYTDTQYF
>TRBJ2-7|NA|TRBV6-1|few
TGTGCCAGCAGTTCAGGAGAACTACGAATTGAGCAGTACTTC
CASSSGELRIEQYF
>TRBJ2-7|TRBD1|TRBV28|many
TGTGCCAGCAGTCTCATGGGGACAGGGGGCTACGAGCAGTACTTC
CASSLMGTGGYEQYF
>TRBJ1-1|NA|TRBV30|many
TGTGCCTGGAGTGATATGAGCACTGAAGCTTTCTTT
CAWSDMSTEAFF
>TRBJ2-7|NA|TRBV7-8|many
TGTGCCAGCAGCTTAGCGCCCTCAAATACCTACGAGCAGTACTTC
CASSLAPSNTYEQYF
>TRBJ2-3|NA|TRBV20-1|many
TGCAGTGCCCTGCCCCTCGGGGCGCCGGTCACAGATACGCAGTATTTT
CSALPLGAPVTDTQYF
>TRBJ1-5|NA|TRBV20-1|many
TGCAGTGCTAGATTCGGGGGCAGCAATCAGCCCCAGCATTTT
CSARFGGSNQPQHF
>TRBJ1-5|TRBD1|TRBV28|many
TGTGCCAGCAGTTTTTCACAGGGGGGCAATCAGCCCCAGCATTTT
CASSFSQGGNQPQHF
>TRBJ1-6|TRBD1|TRBV12-3/TRBV12-4|many
TGTGCCAGCAGAAAGACAGGGGGCGATTCACCCCTCCACTTT
CASRKTGGDSPLHF
>TRBJ1-1|NA|TRBV9|NA
TGTGCCAGCAGCGCCCCCGGGGTGGCGGGCAGGGTTGCCACTGAAGCTTTCTTT
CASSAPGVAGRVATEAFF
>TRBJ1-4|TRBD1|TRBV20-1|many
TGCAGTGCTCAAGAGGGACAGGGAACGACTAATGAAAAACTGTTTTTT
CSAQEGQGTTNEKLFF
>TRBJ2-5|NA|TRBV7-2|many
TGTGCCAGCAGCTTAGTCGCGGTCGAGACCCAGTACTTC
CASSLVAVETQYF
>TRBJ2-5|NA|TRBV19|NA
TGTGCCAGTAGTATAAACGGCAAGAACCAAGAGACCCAGTACTTC
CASSINGKNQETQYF